The source of this T cell receptor (beta chain) is a study of T cell responses to AZD1222 COVID-19 vaccine. Regarding the study as a whole: The study found vaccine-associated CD4 TCRs spanning spike, dominant at 160-218 and 743-854.

Per germline, CDR1 SGHTA and CDR2 FQGNSA. After removal of 3 bases from V and 8 bases from J, the junction contained 2 bases not matched to a gene. The CDR3 loop spans 12 amino acids. About this clone: As yet, its antigen is unknown.

The data were produced by immunoSEQ multiplex PCR, yet TCRdb's version contains in-frame clones alone and is incomplete. The sample contains 90,000 or so clones, 65% to 90% of which appear only once. The genes are TRBV7-2 and TRBJ2-7, with 9 bases lining up with TRBD2. The origin of this receptor is an adult in good health. Sequences were derived from peripheral blood, sampled on day 0 of AZD1222 vaccination. CDR3 sequence: CASSFGTSKQYF. In DNA, the CDR3 is TGTGCCAGCAGCTTCGGGACTAGCAAGCAGTACTTC.